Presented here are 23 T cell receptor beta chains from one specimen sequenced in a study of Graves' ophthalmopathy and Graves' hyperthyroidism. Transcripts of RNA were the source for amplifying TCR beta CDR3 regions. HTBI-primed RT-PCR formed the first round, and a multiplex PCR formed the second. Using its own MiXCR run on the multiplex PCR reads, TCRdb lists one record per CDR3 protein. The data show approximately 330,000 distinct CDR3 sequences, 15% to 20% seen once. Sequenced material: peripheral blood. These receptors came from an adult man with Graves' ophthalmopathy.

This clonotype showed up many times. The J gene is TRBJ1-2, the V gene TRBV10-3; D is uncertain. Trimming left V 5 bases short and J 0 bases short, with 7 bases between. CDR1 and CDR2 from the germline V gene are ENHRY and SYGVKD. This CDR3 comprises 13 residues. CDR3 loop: CAISMGANYGYTF. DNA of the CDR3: TGTGCCATCAGTATGGGAGCTAACTATGGCTACACCTTC.

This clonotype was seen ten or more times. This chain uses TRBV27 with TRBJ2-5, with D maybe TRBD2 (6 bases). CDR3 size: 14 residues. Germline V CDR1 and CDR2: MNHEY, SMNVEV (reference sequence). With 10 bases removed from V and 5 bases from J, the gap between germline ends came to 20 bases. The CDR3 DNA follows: TGTGCCACCGCCCGCGGCGGGATAGAGGAGACCCAGTACTTC. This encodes CATARGGIEETQYF.

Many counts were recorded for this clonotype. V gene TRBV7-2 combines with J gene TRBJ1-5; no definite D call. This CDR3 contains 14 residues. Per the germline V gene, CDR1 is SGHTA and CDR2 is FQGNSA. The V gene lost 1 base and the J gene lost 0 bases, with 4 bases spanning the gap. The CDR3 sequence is CASSLGLSNQPQHF. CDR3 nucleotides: TGTGCCAGCAGCTTAGGCCTTAGCAATCAGCCCCAGCATTTT.

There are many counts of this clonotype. The CDR3 bases are TGTGCCAGCAGCCGATTCGCAGGGGGTTTGTACACTGAAGCTTTCTTT. It specifies CASSRFAGGLYTEAFF. This sequence joins TRBV28 and TRBJ1-1, with 7 bases that match TRBD1. Per germline, CDR1 MDHEN and CDR2 SYDVKM. The CDR3 has 16 residues. The V segment lost 6 bases and the J segment 3 bases; nucleotides outside the gene matches: 13.

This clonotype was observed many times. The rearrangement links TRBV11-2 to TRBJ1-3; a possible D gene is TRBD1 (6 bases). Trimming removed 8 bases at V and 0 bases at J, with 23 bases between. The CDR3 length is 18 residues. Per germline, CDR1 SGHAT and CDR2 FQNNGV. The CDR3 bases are TGTGCCAGCGGAGCTTGGGCCCGGGACAAGCGCTCTGGAAACACCATATATTTT. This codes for CASGAWARDKRSGNTIYF. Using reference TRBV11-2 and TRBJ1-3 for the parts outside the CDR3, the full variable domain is EAGVAQSPRYKIIEKRQSVAFWCNPISGHATLYWYQQILGQGPKLLIQFQNNGVVDDSQLPKDRFSAERLKGVDSTLKIQPAKLEDSAVYLCASGAWARDKRSGNTIYFGEGSWLTVV.

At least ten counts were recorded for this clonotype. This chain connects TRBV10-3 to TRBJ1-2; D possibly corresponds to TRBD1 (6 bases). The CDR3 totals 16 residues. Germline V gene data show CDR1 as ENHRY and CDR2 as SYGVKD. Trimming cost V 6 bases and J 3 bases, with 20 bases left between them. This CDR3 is CAISKGQGFVDYGYTF. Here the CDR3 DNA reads TGTGCCATCAGCAAGGGACAAGGCTTCGTTGACTATGGCTACACCTTC.

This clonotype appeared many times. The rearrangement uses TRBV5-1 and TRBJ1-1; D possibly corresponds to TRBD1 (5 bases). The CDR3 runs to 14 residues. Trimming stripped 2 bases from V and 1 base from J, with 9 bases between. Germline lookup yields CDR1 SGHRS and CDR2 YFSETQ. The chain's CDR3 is CASSLSRENTEAFF. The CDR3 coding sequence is TGCGCCAGCAGCTTATCCAGGGAGAACACTGAAGCTTTCTTT.

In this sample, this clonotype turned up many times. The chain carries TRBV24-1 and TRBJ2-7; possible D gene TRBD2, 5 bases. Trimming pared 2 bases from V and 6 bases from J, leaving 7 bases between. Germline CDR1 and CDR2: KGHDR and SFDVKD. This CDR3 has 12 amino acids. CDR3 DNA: TGTGCCACCAGTGATTCGGGGAGCGAGCAGTACTTC. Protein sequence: CATSDSGSEQYF.

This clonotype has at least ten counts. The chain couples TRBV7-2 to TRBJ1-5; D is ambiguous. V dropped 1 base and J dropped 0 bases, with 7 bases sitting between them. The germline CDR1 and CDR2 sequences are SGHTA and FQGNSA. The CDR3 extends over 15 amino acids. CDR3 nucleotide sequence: TGTGCCAGCAGCTTAGTACGGAATAGCAATCAGCCCCAGCATTTT. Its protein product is CASSLVRNSNQPQHF.

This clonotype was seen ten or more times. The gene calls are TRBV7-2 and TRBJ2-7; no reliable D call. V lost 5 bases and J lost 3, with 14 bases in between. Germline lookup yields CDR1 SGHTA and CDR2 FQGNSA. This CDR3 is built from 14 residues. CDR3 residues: CASSPGPSGYEQYF. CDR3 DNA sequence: TGTGCCAGCAGCCCAGGCCCGTCCGGCTACGAGCAGTACTTC.

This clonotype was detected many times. This CDR3 reads CASSLQASGRAYEQYF. CDR3 bases: TGCGCCAGCAGCTTGCAAGCTAGCGGGAGAGCCTACGAGCAGTACTTC. The rearrangement links TRBV5-1 to TRBJ2-7; 10 nucleotides line up with TRBD2. The length of the CDR3 is 16 residues. The germline CDR1 and CDR2 sequences are SGHRS and YFSETQ. V dropped 1 base and J dropped 2; count of bases not matched to a gene: 6.

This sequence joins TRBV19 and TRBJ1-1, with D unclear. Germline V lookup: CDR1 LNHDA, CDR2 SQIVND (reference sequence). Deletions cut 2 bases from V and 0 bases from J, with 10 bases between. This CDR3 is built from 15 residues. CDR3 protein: CASSIRSGLNTEAFF. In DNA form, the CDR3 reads TGTGCCAGTAGTATAAGATCGGGTCTGAACACTGAAGCTTTCTTT.

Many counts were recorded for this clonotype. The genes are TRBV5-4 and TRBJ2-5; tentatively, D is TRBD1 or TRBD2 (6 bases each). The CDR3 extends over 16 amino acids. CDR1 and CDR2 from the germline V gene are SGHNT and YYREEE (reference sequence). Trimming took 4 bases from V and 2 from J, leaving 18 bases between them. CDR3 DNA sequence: TGTGCCAGCAGCCGGAGGAGGGGGGATTTTCAAGAGACCCAGTACTTC. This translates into CASSRRRGDFQETQYF.

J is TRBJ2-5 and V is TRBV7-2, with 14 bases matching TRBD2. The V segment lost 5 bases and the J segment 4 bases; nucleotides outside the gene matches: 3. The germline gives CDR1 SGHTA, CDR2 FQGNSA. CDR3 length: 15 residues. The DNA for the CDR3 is TGTGCCAGCAGCGACGGACTAGCGGGAGGAGAGACCCAGTACTTC. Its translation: CASSDGLAGGETQYF.

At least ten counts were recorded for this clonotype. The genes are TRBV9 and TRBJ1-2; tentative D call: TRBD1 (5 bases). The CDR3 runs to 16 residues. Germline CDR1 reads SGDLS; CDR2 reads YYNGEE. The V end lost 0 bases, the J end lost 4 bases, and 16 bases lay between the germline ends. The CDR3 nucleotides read TGTGCCAGCAGCGTAGGGGGAGGGACGCGATCCTATGGCTACACCTTC. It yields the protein CASSVGGGTRSYGYTF.

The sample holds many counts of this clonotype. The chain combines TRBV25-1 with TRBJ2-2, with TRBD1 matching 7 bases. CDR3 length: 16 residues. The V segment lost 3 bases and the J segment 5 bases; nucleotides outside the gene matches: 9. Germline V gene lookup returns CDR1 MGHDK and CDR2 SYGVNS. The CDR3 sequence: CASSDPRQGATGELFF. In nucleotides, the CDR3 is TGTGCCAGCAGTGATCCCAGACAGGGAGCTACCGGGGAGCTGTTTTTT.

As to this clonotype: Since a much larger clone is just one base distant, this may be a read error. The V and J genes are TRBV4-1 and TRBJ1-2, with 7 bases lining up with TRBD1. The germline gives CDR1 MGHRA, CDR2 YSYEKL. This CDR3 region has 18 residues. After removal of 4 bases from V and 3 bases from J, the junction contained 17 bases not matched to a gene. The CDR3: CASSREGGRQGLDYGYTF. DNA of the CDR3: TGCGCCAGCAGCCGAGAGGGGGGCCGACAGGGCTTGGACTATGGCTACACCTTC.

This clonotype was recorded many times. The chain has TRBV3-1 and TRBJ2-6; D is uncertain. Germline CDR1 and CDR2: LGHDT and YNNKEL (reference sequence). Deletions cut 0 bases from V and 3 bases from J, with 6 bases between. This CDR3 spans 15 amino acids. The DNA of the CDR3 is TGTGCCAGCAGCCAAGAGGCCGGTGGGGCCAACGTCCTGACTTTC. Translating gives CASSQEAGGANVLTF. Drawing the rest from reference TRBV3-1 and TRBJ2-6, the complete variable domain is DTAVSQTPKYLVTQMGNDKSIKCEQNLGHDTMYWYKQDSKKFLKIMFSYNNKELIINETVPNRFSPKSPDKAHLNLHINSLELGDSAVYFCASSQEAGGANVLTFGAGSRLTVL.

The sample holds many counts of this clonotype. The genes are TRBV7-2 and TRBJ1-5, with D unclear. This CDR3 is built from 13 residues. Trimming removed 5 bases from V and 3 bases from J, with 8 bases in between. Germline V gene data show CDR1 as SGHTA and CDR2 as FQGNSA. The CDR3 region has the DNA TGTGCCAGCAGCGCGAGGATCAATCAGCCCCAGCATTTT. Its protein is CASSARINQPQHF.

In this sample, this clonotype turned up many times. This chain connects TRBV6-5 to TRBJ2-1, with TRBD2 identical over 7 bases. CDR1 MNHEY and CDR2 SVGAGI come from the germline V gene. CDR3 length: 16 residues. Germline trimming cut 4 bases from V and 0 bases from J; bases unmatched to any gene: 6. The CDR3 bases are TGTGCCAGCAGTTTTAGCGGGCTGAGCTCCTACAATGAGCAGTTCTTC. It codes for CASSFSGLSSYNEQFF.

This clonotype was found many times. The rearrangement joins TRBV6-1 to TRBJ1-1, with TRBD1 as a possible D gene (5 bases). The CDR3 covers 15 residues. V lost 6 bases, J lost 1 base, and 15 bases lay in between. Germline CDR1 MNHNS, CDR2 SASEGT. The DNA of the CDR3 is TGTGCCAGCAGAGAGGGGCGTGTTGGGAACACTGAAGCTTTCTTT. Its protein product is CASREGRVGNTEAFF.

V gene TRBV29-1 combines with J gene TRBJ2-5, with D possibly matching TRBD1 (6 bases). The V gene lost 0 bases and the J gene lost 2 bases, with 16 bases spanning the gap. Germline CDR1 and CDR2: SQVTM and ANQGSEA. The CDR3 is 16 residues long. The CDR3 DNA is TGCAGCGTTGAAGAGTCTGGGGGCAGGGTACAAGAGACCCAGTACTTC. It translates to CSVEESGGRVQETQYF.

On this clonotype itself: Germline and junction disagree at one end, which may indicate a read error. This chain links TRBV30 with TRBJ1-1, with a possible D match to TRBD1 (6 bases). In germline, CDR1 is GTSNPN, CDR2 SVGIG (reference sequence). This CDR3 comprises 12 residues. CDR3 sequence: CAWIQGDTEASF. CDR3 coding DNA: TGTGCCTGGATTCAAGGGGACACTGAAGCTTCCTTT.